This entry describes one TCR beta chain. Its antigen is currently unknown. The data were obtained in a study of cytomegalovirus exposure and HLA in healthy donors. Study information: Counted in an early data release were 85 million or so unique TCRs from HLA-typed donors.

Primers: 60 Vbeta forward and 13 Jbeta reverse. Clones were sequenced by immunoSEQ multiplex PCR, and TCRdb holds only the in-frame ones, with some missing. The sample has some 200,000 clones; 84% are singletons. Study conclusions and caveats: Later work found that TCR association rates differed between HLA loci; DRB1 had the most and HLA-C the fewest. TCR beta V- and J-gene trimming, according to a later analysis, was linked to a missense DCLRE1C variant.

Healthy bone marrow donors made up the cohort. This TCR derives from a woman aged 45-65 years in good health and CMV-seropositive. The sequenced sample was PBMCs.

The CDR3 is CATSRDGTGTYEQYF. Written as DNA, the CDR3 is TGTGCCACCAGCAGAGATGGCACAGGGACCTACGAGCAGTACTTC. The chain couples TRBV15 to TRBJ2-5; tentatively, D is TRBD1 (6 bases). The DNA end is a closer match to TRBJ2-7, so the J assignment may be wrong. Germline CDR1 and CDR2: LNHNV and YYDKDF (reference sequence). The CDR3 runs to 15 residues.